The 18 T cell receptor beta chains reported below all come from one sample, sequenced in a study of T cell clones after liver transplantation. Clones were read by immunoSEQ multiplex PCR, and TCRdb kept only the in-frame ones, dropping some. This table holds around 71,000 clones, 80% found once. The source was CD4+ T cells from blood, collected 12 months after liver transplant. All receptors derive from a human patient who received a liver transplant. The T cells may come from the graft donor.

The chain has TRBV6-5 and TRBJ2-7; TRBD2 is a possible D gene (7 bases). The germline gives CDR1 MNHEY, CDR2 SVGAGI. The CDR3 loop spans 14 amino acids. Trimming stripped 3 bases from V and 3 bases from J, with 12 bases between. The CDR3 DNA is TGTGCCAGCAGTTATAGGGGGGGGCTCTACGAGCAGTACTTC. It yields the protein CASSYRGGLYEQYF.

The DNA of the CDR3 is TGTGCCAGCATTGACCTAGGGGGGACCGGGGAGCTGTTTTTT. This encodes CASIDLGGTGELFF. The genes are TRBV6-5 and TRBJ2-2; D may match TRBD1 or TRBD2 (6 bases each). There are 14 residues in the CDR3. The V and J ends lost 7 bases and 5 bases respectively, with 14 bases between them. Germline V gene lookup returns CDR1 MNHEY and CDR2 SVGAGI.

The chain recombines TRBV28 with TRBJ1-2; no reliable D call. The germline gives CDR1 MDHEN, CDR2 SYDVKM. The CDR3 runs to 12 residues. V was clipped by 6 bases and J by 5 bases, with 10 bases between them. In DNA form, the CDR3 reads TGTGCCAGCAGCCAAAGTAATTATGGCTACACCTTC. Its translation: CASSQSNYGYTF.

The sample holds many counts of this clone. The chain recombines TRBV7-9 with TRBJ2-2; D unclear. CDR3 length: 13 amino acids. The V end lost 3 bases, the J end lost 1 base, and 3 bases lay between the germline ends. The germline gives CDR1 SEHNR, CDR2 FQNEAQ (reference sequence). CDR3 loop: CASSLLNTGELFF. The CDR3 DNA sequence: TGTGCCAGCAGCTTGCTGAACACCGGGGAGCTGTTTTTT.

The rearrangement uses TRBV4-1 and TRBJ2-7; unclear D gene. This CDR3 has 14 amino acids. Germline V CDR1 and CDR2: MGHRA, YSYEKL. Trimming shortened V by 3 bases and J by 2 bases, and 11 bases separated the two germline ends. The CDR3 DNA follows: TGCGCCAGCAGCCAGCCACCAACCCCCTACGAGCAGTACTTC. As protein: CASSQPPTPYEQYF.

J is TRBJ1-2 and V is TRBV5-3, with D hard to call. TRBV5-3 is an open reading frame whose function is uncertain. The CDR3 runs to 14 residues. Trimming stripped 9 bases from V and 6 bases from J, with 21 bases between. CDR3 coding DNA: TGTGCCAAATTACAGTCGTCCTCCCCGCATGGCTACACCTTC. Translation: CAKLQSSSPHGYTF.

V usage is TRBV5-6 and J usage is TRBJ2-1; no reliable D call. Germline CDR1 reads SGHDT; CDR2 reads YYEEEE. There are 11 residues in the CDR3. The V end lost 1 base, the J end lost 7 bases, and 3 bases lay between the germline ends. CDR3 loop: CASSLFNEQFF. DNA for the CDR3: TGTGCCAGCAGCTTGTTTAATGAGCAGTTCTTC.

This chain uses TRBV28 with TRBJ1-2; maybe TRBD1 (5 bases). Germline V lookup: CDR1 MDHEN, CDR2 SYDVKM. V dropped 1 base and J dropped 3 bases, with 27 bases sitting between them. There are 20 residues in the CDR3. The CDR3 DNA is TGTGCCAGCAGTTTATTACTTACCTCCTATATGGGGGGAGGCGACTATGGCTACACCTTC. Translated: CASSLLLTSYMGGGDYGYTF.

The chain employs TRBV27 and TRBJ1-1, with D hard to call. V was trimmed by 5 bases and J by 10 bases, leaving 14 bases between them. The CDR3 loop spans 12 amino acids. CDR1 is MNHEY and CDR2 is SMNVEV in the germline V gene (reference sequence). The CDR3 here is CASSTPLGGAFF. CDR3 coding DNA: TGTGCCAGCAGTACCCCCCTTGGCGGAGCTTTCTTT.

The genes are TRBV10-3 and TRBJ2-5; TRBD2 matches at 9 bases. Germline lookup yields CDR1 ENHRY and CDR2 SYGVKD. This CDR3 is 16 amino acids long. V was pared by 3 bases and J by 2 bases, with 7 bases of the junction left unmatched. CDR3 loop: CAISDPGGRGQETQYF. In DNA, the CDR3 is TGTGCCATCAGTGATCCTGGCGGGAGGGGGCAAGAGACCCAGTACTTC.

The rearrangement uses TRBV6-1 and TRBJ2-7; D may be TRBD1 or TRBD2 (5 bases each). Trimming took off 1 base at V and 2 bases at J, with 12 bases between the two ends. Germline V gives CDR1 MNHNS, CDR2 SASEGT. The CDR3 is made up of 15 amino acids. This CDR3 reads CASSEGYGAAYEQYF. CDR3 nucleotides: TGTGCCAGCAGTGAAGGGTACGGGGCCGCCTACGAGCAGTACTTC.

This clone was counted a single time. This chain uses TRBV11-2 with TRBJ2-1; 13 bases align to TRBD2. J lost 8 bases, V lost 5 bases, and 9 bases had no gene match. The CDR3 has 16 amino acids. CDR1 SGHAT and CDR2 FQNNGV come from the germline V gene. The CDR3 DNA reads TGTGCCAGCAGCCAAAGACTAGCGGGAGGACTCGATGAGCAGTTCTTC. Translation: CASSQRLAGGLDEQFF.

The chain links TRBV29-1 to TRBJ1-2, with 7 bases that match TRBD1. J gave up 1 base and V 0 bases, and 8 bases lay outside the gene matches. The CDR3 contains 16 residues. Germline V lookup: CDR1 SQVTM, CDR2 ANQGSEA. For the CDR3, the DNA is TGCAGCGTTGAAGATCGGGCAGGGGGTTTTAACTATGGCTACACCTTC. Amino acids: CSVEDRAGGFNYGYTF. Drawing the rest from reference TRBV29-1 and TRBJ1-2, the complete variable domain is SAVISQKPSRDICQRGTSLTIQCQVDSQVTMMFWYRQQPGQSLTLIATANQGSEATYESGFVIDKFPISRPNLTFSTLTVSNMSPEDSSIYLCSVEDRAGGFNYGYTFGSGTRLTVV.

V gene TRBV5-4 combines with J gene TRBJ1-2, with D possibly being TRBD1 (5 bases). V lost 7 bases and J lost 2, with 15 bases in between. This CDR3 comprises 14 residues. The germline gives CDR1 SGHNT, CDR2 YYREEE (reference sequence). The CDR3 reads CASPAPSGNYGYTF. The DNA for the CDR3 is TGTGCCAGCCCCGCCCCGTCAGGGAACTATGGCTACACCTTC.

This clone was picked up a small number of times. The chain employs TRBV10-2 and TRBJ2-3, with D perhaps TRBD1 (5 bases). The germline gives CDR1 WSHSY, CDR2 SAAADI. V was cut by 3 bases and J by 1 base, with 8 bases left in between. This CDR3 contains 14 residues. CDR3 DNA sequence: TGCGCCAGCAGTGACCTGACAGGCACAGATACGCAGTATTTT. Translation: CASSDLTGTDTQYF.

The chain uses TRBV10-2 and TRBJ1-4; 7 bases are a match to TRBD1. The CDR3 length is 13 residues. Germline trimming cut 8 bases from V and 5 bases from J; bases unmatched to any gene: 5. Germline values: CDR1 WSHSY, CDR2 SAAADI. CDR3 residues: CASQGQTNEKLFF. The DNA for the CDR3 is TGCGCCAGCCAGGGACAGACCAATGAAAAACTGTTTTTT.

J is TRBJ2-1 and V is TRBV14; D is uncertain. The CDR3 loop spans 12 amino acids. Germline CDR1 is SGHDN and CDR2 is FVKESK. V was clipped by 4 bases and J by 8 bases, with 9 bases between them. The CDR3 DNA follows: TGTGCCAGCAGCCCCAGGAAGGATGAGCAGTTCTTC. Protein: CASSPRKDEQFF.

The chain uses TRBV18 and TRBJ2-5; TRBD1 aligns across 7 bases. The V and J ends lost 5 bases and 0 bases, in that order; junction bases with no gene match: 9. The germline gives CDR1 KGHSH, CDR2 LQKENI. The CDR3 length is 16 residues. As DNA, the CDR3 is TGTGCCAGCTCAACGAAAAGGGACAGCCACCAAGAGACCCAGTACTTC. Its translation is CASSTKRDSHQETQYF.